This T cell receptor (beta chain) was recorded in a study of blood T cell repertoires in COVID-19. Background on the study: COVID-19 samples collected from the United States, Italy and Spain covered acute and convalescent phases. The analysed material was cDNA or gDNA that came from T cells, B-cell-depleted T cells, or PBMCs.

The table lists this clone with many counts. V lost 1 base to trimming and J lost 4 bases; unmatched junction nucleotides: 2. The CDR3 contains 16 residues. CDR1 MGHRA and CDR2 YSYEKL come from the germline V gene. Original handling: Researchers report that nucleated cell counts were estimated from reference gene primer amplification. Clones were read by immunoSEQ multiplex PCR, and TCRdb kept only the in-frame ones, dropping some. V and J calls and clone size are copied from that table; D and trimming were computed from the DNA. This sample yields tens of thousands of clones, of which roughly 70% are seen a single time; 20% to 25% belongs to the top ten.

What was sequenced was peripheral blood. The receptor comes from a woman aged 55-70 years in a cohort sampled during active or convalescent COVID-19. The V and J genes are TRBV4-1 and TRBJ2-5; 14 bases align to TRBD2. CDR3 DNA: TGCGCCAGCAGCCAAGCGACTAGCGGGGGGGCAGAGACCCAGTACTTC. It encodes CASSQATSGGAETQYF.